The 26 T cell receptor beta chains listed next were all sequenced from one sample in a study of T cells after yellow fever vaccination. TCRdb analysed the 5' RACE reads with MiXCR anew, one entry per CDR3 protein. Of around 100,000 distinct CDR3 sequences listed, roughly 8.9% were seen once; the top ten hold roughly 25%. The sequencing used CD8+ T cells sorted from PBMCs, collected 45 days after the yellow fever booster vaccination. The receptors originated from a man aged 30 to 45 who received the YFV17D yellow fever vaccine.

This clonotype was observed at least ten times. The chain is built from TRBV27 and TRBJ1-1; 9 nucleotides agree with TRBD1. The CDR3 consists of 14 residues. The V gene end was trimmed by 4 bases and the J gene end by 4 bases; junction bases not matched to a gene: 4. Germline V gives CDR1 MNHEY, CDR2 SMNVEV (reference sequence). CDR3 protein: CASSSQGAGTEAFF. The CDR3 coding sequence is TGTGCCAGCAGTTCACAGGGGGCGGGCACTGAAGCTTTCTTT.

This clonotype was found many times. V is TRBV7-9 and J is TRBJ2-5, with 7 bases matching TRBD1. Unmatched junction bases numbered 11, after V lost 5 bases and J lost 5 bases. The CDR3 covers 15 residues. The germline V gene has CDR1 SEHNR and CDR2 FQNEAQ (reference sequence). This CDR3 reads CASSLLQGNYETQYF. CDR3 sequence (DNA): TGTGCCAGCAGCCTATTACAGGGGAATTATGAGACCCAGTACTTC.

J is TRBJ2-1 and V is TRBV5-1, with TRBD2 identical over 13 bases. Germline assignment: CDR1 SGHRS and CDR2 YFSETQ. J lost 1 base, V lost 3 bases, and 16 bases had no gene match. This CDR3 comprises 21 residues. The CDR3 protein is CASSSPGTSGNMWDSYNEQFF. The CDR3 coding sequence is TGCGCCAGCAGCTCCCCAGGGACTAGCGGGAATATGTGGGATTCCTACAATGAGCAGTTCTTC.

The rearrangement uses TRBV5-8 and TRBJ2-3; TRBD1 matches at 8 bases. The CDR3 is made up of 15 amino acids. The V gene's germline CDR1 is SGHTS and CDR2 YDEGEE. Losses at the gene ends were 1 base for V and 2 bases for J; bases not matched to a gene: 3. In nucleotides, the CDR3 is TGTGCCAGCAGCTTGACAGGGGGGACCACAGATACGCAGTATTTT. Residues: CASSLTGGTTDTQYF.

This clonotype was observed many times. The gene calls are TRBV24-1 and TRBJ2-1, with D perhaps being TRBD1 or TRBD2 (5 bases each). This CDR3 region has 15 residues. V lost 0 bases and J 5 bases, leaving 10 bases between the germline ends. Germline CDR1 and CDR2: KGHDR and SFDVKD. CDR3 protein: CATSDLDSGNNEQFF. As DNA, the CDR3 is TGTGCCACCAGTGATTTGGACAGCGGCAACAATGAGCAGTTCTTC.

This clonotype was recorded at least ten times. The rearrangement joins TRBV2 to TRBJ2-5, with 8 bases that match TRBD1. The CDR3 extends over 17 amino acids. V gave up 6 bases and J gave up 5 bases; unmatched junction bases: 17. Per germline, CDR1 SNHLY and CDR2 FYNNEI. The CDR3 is CASSVFGQGPHSETQYF. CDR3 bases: TGTGCCAGCAGCGTCTTTGGACAGGGCCCTCATTCGGAGACCCAGTACTTC.

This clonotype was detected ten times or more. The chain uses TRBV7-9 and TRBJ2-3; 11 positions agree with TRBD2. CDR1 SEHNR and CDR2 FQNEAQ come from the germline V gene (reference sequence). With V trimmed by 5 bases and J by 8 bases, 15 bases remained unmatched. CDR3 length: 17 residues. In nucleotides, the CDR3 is TGTGCCAGCAGCCCCCTAGGCGGTAGCGGGAGGGCGGTTACGCAGTATTTT. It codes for CASSPLGGSGRAVTQYF. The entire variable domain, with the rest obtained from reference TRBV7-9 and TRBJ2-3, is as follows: DTGVSQNPRHKITKRGQNVTFRCDPISEHNRLYWYRQTLGQGPEFLTYFQNEAQLEKSRLLSDRFSAERPKGSFSTLEIQRTEQGDSAMYLCASSPLGGSGRAVTQYFGPGTRLTVL.

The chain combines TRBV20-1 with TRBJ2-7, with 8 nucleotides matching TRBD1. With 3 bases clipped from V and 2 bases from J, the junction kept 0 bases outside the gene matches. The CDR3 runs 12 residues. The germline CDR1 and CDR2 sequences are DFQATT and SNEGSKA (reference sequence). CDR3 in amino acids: CSARDRAYEQYF. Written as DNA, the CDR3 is TGCAGTGCTAGGGACAGGGCCTACGAGCAGTACTTC.

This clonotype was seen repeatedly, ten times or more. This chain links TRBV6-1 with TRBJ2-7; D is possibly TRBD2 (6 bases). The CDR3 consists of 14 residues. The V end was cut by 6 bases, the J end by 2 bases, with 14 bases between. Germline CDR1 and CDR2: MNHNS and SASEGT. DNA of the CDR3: TGTGCCAGCAGCCCACGGGACTCAGCCTACGAGCAGTACTTC. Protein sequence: CASSPRDSAYEQYF.

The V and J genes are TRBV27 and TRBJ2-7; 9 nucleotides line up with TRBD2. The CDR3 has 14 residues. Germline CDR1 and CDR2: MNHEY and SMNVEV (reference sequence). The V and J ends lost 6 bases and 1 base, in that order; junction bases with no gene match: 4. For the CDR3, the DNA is TGTGCCAGCAGCGTAGCGGGAGTTTCCTACGAGCAGTACTTC. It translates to CASSVAGVSYEQYF.

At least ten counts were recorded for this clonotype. The CDR3 spells CSVGVAGSSYEQYF. The CDR3 region has the DNA TGCAGCGTTGGAGTAGCGGGAAGCTCCTACGAGCAGTACTTC. V is TRBV29-1 and J is TRBJ2-7, with 8 bases lining up with TRBD2. The V gene end was trimmed by 4 bases and the J gene end by 0 bases; junction bases not matched to a gene: 5. CDR1 and CDR2 (germline): SQVTM, ANQGSEA. There are 14 residues in the CDR3.

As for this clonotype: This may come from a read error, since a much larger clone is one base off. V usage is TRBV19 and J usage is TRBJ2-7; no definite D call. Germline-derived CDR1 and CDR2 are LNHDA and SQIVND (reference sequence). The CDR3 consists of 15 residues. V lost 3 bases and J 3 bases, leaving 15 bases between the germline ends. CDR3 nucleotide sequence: TGTGCCAGTAGTATTCGTGCCGGAGCGTACTACGAGCAGTACTTC. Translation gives CASSIRAGAYYEQYF.

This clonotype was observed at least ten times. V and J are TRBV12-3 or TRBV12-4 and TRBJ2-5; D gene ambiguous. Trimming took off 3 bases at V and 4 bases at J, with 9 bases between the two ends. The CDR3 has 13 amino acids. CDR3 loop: CASSFQLGETQYF. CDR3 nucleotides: TGTGCCAGCAGTTTTCAGTTGGGAGAGACCCAGTACTTC.

CDR3 in amino acids: CASSLNGNSNTEAFF. In nucleotides, the CDR3 is TGTGCCAGCAGCTTAAACGGGAACTCAAACACTGAAGCTTTCTTT. The chain uses TRBV7-3 and TRBJ1-1, with D uncertain. This CDR3 has 15 amino acids. V lost 1 base and J lost 2, with 11 bases in between. The germline V gene has CDR1 SGHTA and CDR2 FQGTGA.

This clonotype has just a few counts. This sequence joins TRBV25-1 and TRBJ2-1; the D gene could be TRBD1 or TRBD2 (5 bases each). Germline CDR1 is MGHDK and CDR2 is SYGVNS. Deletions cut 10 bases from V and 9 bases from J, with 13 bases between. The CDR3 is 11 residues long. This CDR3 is CATGALTEQFF. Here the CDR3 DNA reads TGTGCCACCGGGGCCTTGACTGAGCAGTTCTTC.

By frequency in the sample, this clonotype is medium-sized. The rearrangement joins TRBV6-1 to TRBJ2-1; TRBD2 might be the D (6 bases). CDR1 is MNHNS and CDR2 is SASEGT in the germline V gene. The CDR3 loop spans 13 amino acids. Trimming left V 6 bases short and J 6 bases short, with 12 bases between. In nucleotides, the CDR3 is TGTGCCAGCAGAAGCGGGTACCTCAATGAGCAGTTCTTC. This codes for CASRSGYLNEQFF.

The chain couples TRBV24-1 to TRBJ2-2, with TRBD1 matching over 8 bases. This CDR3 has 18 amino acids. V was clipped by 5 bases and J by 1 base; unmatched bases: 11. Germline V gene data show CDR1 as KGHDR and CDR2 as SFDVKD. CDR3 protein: CATSGTGWPEKNTGELFF. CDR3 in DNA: TGTGCCACCAGTGGGACAGGGTGGCCAGAAAAGAACACCGGGGAGCTGTTTTTT.

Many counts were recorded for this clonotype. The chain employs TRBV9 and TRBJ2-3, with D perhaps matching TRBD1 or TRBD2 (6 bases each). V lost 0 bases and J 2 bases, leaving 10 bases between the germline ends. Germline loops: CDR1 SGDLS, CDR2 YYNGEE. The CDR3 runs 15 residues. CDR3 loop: CASSVGGGPTDTQYF. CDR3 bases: TGTGCCAGCAGCGTAGGTGGGGGGCCCACAGATACGCAGTATTTT.

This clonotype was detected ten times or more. The CDR3 sequence is CASSFSEQGGSYEQYF. The CDR3, as DNA: TGTGCCAGCAGTTTCTCCGAACAGGGCGGTTCCTACGAGCAGTACTTC. The V and J genes are TRBV12-3 or TRBV12-4 and TRBJ2-7; a possible D gene is TRBD1 (6 bases). Deletions cut 3 bases from V and 1 base from J, with 16 bases between. The length of the CDR3 is 16 residues.

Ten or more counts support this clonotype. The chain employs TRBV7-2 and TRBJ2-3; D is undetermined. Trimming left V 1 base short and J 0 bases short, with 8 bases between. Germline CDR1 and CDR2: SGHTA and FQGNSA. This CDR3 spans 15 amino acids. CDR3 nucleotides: TGTGCCAGCAGCTTAGGCGACACTAGCACAGATACGCAGTATTTT. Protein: CASSLGDTSTDTQYF. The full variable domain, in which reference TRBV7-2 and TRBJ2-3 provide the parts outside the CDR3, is GAGVSQSPSNKVTEKGKDVELRCDPISGHTALYWYRQSLGQGLEFLIYFQGNSAPDKSGLPSDRFSAERTGGSVSTLTIQRTQQEDSAVYLCASSLGDTSTDTQYFGPGTRLTVL.

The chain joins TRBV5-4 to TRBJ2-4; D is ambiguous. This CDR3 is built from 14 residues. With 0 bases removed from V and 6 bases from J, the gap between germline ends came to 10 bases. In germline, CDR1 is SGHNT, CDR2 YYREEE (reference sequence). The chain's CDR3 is CASSLVETANIQYF. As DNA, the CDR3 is TGTGCCAGCAGCTTGGTAGAGACTGCAAACATTCAGTACTTC.

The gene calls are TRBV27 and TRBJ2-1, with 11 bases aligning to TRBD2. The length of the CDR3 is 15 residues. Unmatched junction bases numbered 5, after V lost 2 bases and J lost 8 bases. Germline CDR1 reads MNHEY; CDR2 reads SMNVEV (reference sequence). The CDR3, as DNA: TGTGCCAGCAGTTTAATAGCGGGAGGGCGGGATGAGCAGTTCTTC. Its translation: CASSLIAGGRDEQFF.

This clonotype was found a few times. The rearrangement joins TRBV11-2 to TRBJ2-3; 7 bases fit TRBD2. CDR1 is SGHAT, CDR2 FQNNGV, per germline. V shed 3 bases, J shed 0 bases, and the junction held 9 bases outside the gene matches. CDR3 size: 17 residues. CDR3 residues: CASSFVSGTGSTDTQYF. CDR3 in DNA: TGTGCCAGCAGCTTCGTAAGCGGGACGGGGAGCACAGATACGCAGTATTTT. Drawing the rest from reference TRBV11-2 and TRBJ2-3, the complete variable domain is EAGVAQSPRYKIIEKRQSVAFWCNPISGHATLYWYQQILGQGPKLLIQFQNNGVVDDSQLPKDRFSAERLKGVDSTLKIQPAKLEDSAVYLCASSFVSGTGSTDTQYFGPGTRLTVL.

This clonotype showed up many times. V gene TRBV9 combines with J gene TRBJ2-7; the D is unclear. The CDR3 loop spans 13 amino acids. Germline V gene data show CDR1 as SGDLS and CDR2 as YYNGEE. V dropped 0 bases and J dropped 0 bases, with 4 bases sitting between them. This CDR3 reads CASSVGNSYEQYF. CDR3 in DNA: TGTGCCAGCAGCGTAGGAAACTCCTACGAGCAGTACTTC.

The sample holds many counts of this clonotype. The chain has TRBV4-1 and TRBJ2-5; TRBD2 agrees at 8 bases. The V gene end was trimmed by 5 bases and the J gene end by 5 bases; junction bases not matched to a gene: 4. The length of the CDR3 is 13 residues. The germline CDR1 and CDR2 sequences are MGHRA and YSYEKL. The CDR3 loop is CASSEGLGETQYF. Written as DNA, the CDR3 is TGCGCCAGCAGCGAGGGACTAGGGGAGACCCAGTACTTC.

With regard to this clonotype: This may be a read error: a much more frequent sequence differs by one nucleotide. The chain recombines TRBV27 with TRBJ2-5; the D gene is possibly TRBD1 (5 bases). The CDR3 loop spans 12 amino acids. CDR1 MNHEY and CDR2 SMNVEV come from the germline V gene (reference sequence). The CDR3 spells CARSLPDSTQYF. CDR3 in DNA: TGTGCCCGCAGTTTACCTGACAGCACCCAGTACTTC.